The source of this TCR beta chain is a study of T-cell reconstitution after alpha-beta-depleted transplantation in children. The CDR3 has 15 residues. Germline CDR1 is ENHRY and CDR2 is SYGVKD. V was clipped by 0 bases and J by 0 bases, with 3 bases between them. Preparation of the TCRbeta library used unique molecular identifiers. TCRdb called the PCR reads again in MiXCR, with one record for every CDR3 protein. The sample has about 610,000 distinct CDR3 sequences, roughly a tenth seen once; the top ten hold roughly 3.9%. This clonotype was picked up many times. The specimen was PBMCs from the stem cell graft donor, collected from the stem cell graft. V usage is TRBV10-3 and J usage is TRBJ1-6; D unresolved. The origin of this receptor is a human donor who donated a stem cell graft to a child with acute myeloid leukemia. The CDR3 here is CAISESSSYNSPLHF. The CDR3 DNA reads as TGTGCCATCAGTGAGTCGAGCTCCTATAATTCACCCCTCCACTTT.